This T cell receptor beta chain was recorded in a study of blood T cell repertoires in COVID-19. Background on the study: Both acute and convalescent COVID-19 samples were obtained from the United States, Italy and Spain. T cells, B-cell-depleted T cells, or PBMCs supplied cDNA or gDNA.

In the study's own analysis: Estimation of nucleated cell counts relied on the amplification of reference gene primers. TCRdb's copy holds only in-frame clones and misses some; the assay was immunoSEQ multiplex PCR. V and J calls and clone size come straight from that table; D and trimming were deduced from the DNA. In the table there are 55,000 to 80,000 clones, around 76% of which are singletons. This CDR3 has 13 residues. V lost 3 bases, J lost 7 bases, and 9 bases lay in between. Sequences were obtained from peripheral blood. The sequence derives from a human donor in a cohort sampled during active COVID-19. The genes are TRBV12-3 or TRBV12-4 and TRBJ1-4, with D maybe TRBD1 (5 bases). DNA for the CDR3: TGTGCCAGCAGTTTTTCGGGGGGTGAAAAACTGTTTTTT. Its translation: CASSFSGGEKLFF.